This record looks at one T cell receptor beta chain sequence and its context. The data were produced by immunoSEQ multiplex PCR, yet TCRdb's version contains in-frame clones alone and is incomplete. Seen here are some 250,000 clones, approximately 85% observed once, and the top ten hold under 2.5%. This sample stems from a study of blood T cell repertoires in COVID-19. For the study at large: The United States, Italy and Spain supplied acute and convalescent COVID-19 samples. In each case, the material was cDNA or gDNA derived from T cells, B-cell-depleted T cells, or PBMCs.

With 3 bases clipped from V and 5 bases from J, the junction kept 1 base outside the gene matches. From germline, CDR1 is SGHAT and CDR2 FQNNGV. There are 14 residues in the CDR3. Input material: PBMCs or T cells enriched from blood (not recorded which). J is TRBJ2-3 and V is TRBV11-2; 11 positions match TRBD2. This clonotype originated in a woman between 45 and 60 years old who had recovered from COVID-19. CDR3 protein: CASSFSGREDTQYF. CDR3 nucleotides: TGTGCCAGCAGCTTTAGCGGGAGGGAAGATACGCAGTATTTT. The variable domain in full, completed from reference TRBV11-2 and TRBJ2-3, reads EAGVAQSPRYKIIEKRQSVAFWCNPISGHATLYWYQQILGQGPKLLIQFQNNGVVDDSQLPKDRFSAERLKGVDSTLKIQPAKLEDSAVYLCASSFSGREDTQYFGPGTRLTVL.